This T cell receptor beta chain was profiled in a study of beta chain features in type 1 diabetes. Points from the study as a whole: Across patients, naive, central memory and Treg TCRB repertoires exhibited apparently greater similarity than was observed across healthy donors.

Since all of the isolated RNA was reverse transcribed, expressed TCRB transcripts were what got sequenced. Average read counts of stem cell-like memory T cell samples were about 1.01 million. The table came from immunoSEQ multiplex PCR; TCRdb's copy has only in-frame clones and leaves some out. The sample includes about 15,000 clones, about 55% seen only once; the top ten take roughly 0.45%. A word on this clone: Antigen unknown. The junction differs from germline at one of its ends, possibly a read error.

Per the germline V gene, CDR1 is SGHTA and CDR2 is FQGNSA. The CDR3 is 13 amino acids. It was via CD45RO/CCR7/CD25/CD127/CD95/CD27 that CD4+ naive, central memory, regulatory and stem cell-like memory cells were sorted. The chain carries TRBV7-2 and TRBJ2-4, with no clear D. The sample taken for sequencing was stem cell memory CD4+ T cells from blood. The TCR originated in a woman in her late teens or twenties in good health. CDR3 in DNA: TGTGCCAGCAGCCCTCAAGCCACAAACATTCAGTACTTC. Protein product: CASSPQATNIQYF.